The 31 T cell receptor beta chains listed next were all sequenced from one sample in a study of blood T cell repertoires in COVID-19. Some clones are missing from TCRdb's copy, which holds only in-frame ones; the method was immunoSEQ multiplex PCR. The sample consists of over 130,000 clones, around 82% of them appearing once. What was sequenced was peripheral blood. The source is a human donor in a cohort sampled during active COVID-19.

The chain has TRBV9 and TRBJ2-3; 8 nucleotides line up with TRBD2. The V and J ends lost 4 bases and 2 bases, in that order; junction bases with no gene match: 15. Germline-derived CDR1 and CDR2 are SGDLS and YYNGEE. The CDR3 contains 18 residues. The CDR3 DNA sequence: TGTGCCAGCAGCTTCCGCCGGGGGAGCGGGGGCTCCACAGATACGCAGTATTTT. Protein sequence: CASSFRRGSGGSTDTQYF.

The chain joins TRBV28 to TRBJ2-1; 13 bases map to TRBD2. Germline CDR1 is MDHEN and CDR2 is SYDVKM. V was pared by 5 bases and J by 10 bases, with 14 bases of the junction left unmatched. The CDR3 covers 17 residues. The CDR3 DNA reads as TGTGCCAGCAGTCCGAAACGGACTAGCGGGGGAGGAAAGGAGCAGTTCTTC. Translated: CASSPKRTSGGGKEQFF.

This clone was detected once. This chain joins TRBV9 and TRBJ2-3, with TRBD2 matching over 7 bases. Per the germline V gene, CDR1 is SGDLS and CDR2 is YYNGEE. Trimming cost V 4 bases and J 6 bases; bases outside gene matches: 8. The CDR3 extends over 14 amino acids. The CDR3: CASSFSGPGDTQYF. The CDR3 coding sequence is TGTGCCAGCAGCTTTAGCGGGCCGGGCGATACGCAGTATTTT.

The rearrangement joins TRBV7-6 to TRBJ1-4; D is unclear. Germline CDR1 reads SGHVS; CDR2 reads FNYEAQ. The CDR3 runs 13 residues. Trimming took 9 bases from V and 0 from J, leaving 8 bases between them. The CDR3 DNA reads as TGTGCCAGAGTAGACTCAACTAATGAAAAACTGTTTTTT. This sequence encodes CARVDSTNEKLFF.

V usage is TRBV7-2 and J usage is TRBJ1-6; D possibly corresponds to TRBD1 (5 bases). V gave up 5 bases and J gave up 7 bases, with 21 bases separating them. The CDR3 covers 17 residues. Germline V lookup: CDR1 SGHTA, CDR2 FQGNSA. The CDR3 sequence is CASSPNGQGYGNSPLHF. The CDR3 bases are TGTGCCAGCAGCCCCAATGGGCAGGGTTATGGGAATTCACCCCTCCACTTT. The entire variable domain, with the rest obtained from reference TRBV7-2 and TRBJ1-6, is as follows: GAGVSQSPSNKVTEKGKDVELRCDPISGHTALYWYRQSLGQGLEFLIYFQGNSAPDKSGLPSDRFSAERTGGSVSTLTIQRTQQEDSAVYLCASSPNGQGYGNSPLHFGNGTRLTVT.

This clone was seen once. V gene TRBV3-1 (or the pseudogene TRBV3-2) combines with J gene TRBJ1-3; no clear D. With 5 bases removed from V and 3 bases from J, the gap between germline ends came to 11 bases. The CDR3 length is 14 residues. Germline V gene data show CDR1 as LGHDT and CDR2 as YNNKEL (reference sequence). The CDR3: CASSDRGGGNTIYF. CDR3 in DNA: TGTGCCAGCAGCGACCGAGGTGGTGGAAACACCATATATTTT.

This clone is a singleton in its sample. This sequence joins TRBV18 and TRBJ2-5, with D maybe TRBD1 (6 bases). The germline V gene encodes CDR1 KGHSH and CDR2 LQKENI. The CDR3 runs to 14 residues. Trimming took 4 bases from V and 5 from J, leaving 14 bases between them. The CDR3 DNA is TGTGCCAGCTCACTAGACAGGCTTGCCGAGACCCAGTACTTC. This encodes CASSLDRLAETQYF.

The gene calls are TRBV20-1 and TRBJ2-7; D gene unclear. The ends were cut back, 2 bases at V and 3 bases at J, with 5 bases in the middle. The germline gives CDR1 DFQATT, CDR2 SNEGSKA (reference sequence). This CDR3 comprises 11 residues. CDR3 region: CSARLIYEQYF. The DNA of the CDR3 is TGCAGTGCTAGACTTATCTACGAGCAGTACTTC.

V is TRBV11-1 and J is TRBJ1-2, with 10 bases fitting TRBD1. Trimming removed 4 bases from V and 5 bases from J; junction bases left unmatched: 4. CDR3 length: 14 residues. Looked up from germline, CDR1 is SGHAT and CDR2 is FQDESV (reference sequence). The CDR3 coding sequence is TGTGCCAGCAGCTGGGGGACAGGGGAATATGGCTACACCTTC. Its protein is CASSWGTGEYGYTF.

The chain is built from TRBV6-5 and TRBJ2-1; D is perhaps TRBD2 (5 bases). V gave up 5 bases and J gave up 6 bases, with 14 bases separating them. The CDR3 has 14 residues. Germline V gene data show CDR1 as MNHEY and CDR2 as SVGAGI. The CDR3 nucleotides read TGTGCCAGCAGTCCTCTAGGACTCTCCAATGAGCAGTTCTTC. Its protein is CASSPLGLSNEQFF.

This chain uses TRBV9 with TRBJ2-1; 9 bases fit TRBD2. With 3 bases clipped from V and 4 bases from J, the junction kept 11 bases outside the gene matches. The CDR3 spans 17 residues. Germline CDR1 reads SGDLS; CDR2 reads YYNGEE. CDR3 loop: CASSERGDHLQYNEQFF. CDR3 in DNA: TGTGCCAGCAGCGAGCGGGGGGACCACCTACAATACAATGAGCAGTTCTTC.

V is TRBV5-4 and J is TRBJ2-1; no firm D call. The CDR3 totals 12 residues. Looked up from germline, CDR1 is SGHNT and CDR2 is YYREEE (reference sequence). The germline V and J ends were trimmed by 4 bases and 9 bases, with 11 bases remaining between them. The CDR3 nucleotides read TGTGCCAGCAGCCCCTCCTTCTCTGAGCAGTTCTTC. It specifies CASSPSFSEQFF. The complete variable domain, with remaining parts taken from reference TRBV5-4 and TRBJ2-1, reads ETGVTQSPTHLIKTRGQQVTLRCSSQSGHNTVSWYQQALGQGPQFIFQYYREEENGRGNFPPRFSGLQFPNYSSELNVNALELDDSALYLCASSPSFSEQFFGPGTRLTVL.

V gene TRBV14 combines with J gene TRBJ1-6, with D perhaps TRBD1 (5 bases). Looked up from germline, CDR1 is SGHDN and CDR2 is FVKESK. Trimming took 3 bases from V and 10 from J, leaving 10 bases between them. The CDR3 has 13 amino acids. CDR3 residues: CASSQGGRSPLHF. The CDR3 DNA follows: TGTGCCAGCAGCCAGGGGGGACGGTCACCCCTCCACTTT.

This clone was picked up a small number of times. The rearrangement links TRBV2 to TRBJ1-2, with TRBD1 matching 7 bases. The ends lost 4 bases at V and 10 bases at J; junction bases unmatched: 9. There are 13 residues in the CDR3. From germline, CDR1 is SNHLY and CDR2 FYNNEI. The CDR3 nucleotides read TGTGCCAGCAGTGTAGACAGGGATACACACTACACCTTC. It translates to CASSVDRDTHYTF. Looking up the rest from reference TRBV2 and TRBJ1-2 gives the full variable domain: EPEVTQTPSHQVTQMGQEVILRCVPISNHLYFYWYRQILGQKVEFLVSFYNNEISEKSEIFDDQFSVERPDGSNFTLKIRSTKLEDSAMYFCASSVDRDTHYTFGSGTRLTVV.

The chain recombines TRBV6-1 with TRBJ2-7; the D is unclear. The germline V gene has CDR1 MNHNS and CDR2 SASEGT. This CDR3 has 15 amino acids. Trimming left V 0 bases short and J 7 bases short, with 16 bases between. The CDR3 DNA sequence: TGTGCCAGCAGTGAAGCGCTCCGTTCCGGGTGGGAGCAGTACTTC. Amino acid sequence: CASSEALRSGWEQYF.

The chain has TRBV5-1 and TRBJ2-3, with 13 bases matching TRBD2. The CDR3 has 16 amino acids. CDR1 SGHRS and CDR2 YFSETQ come from the germline V gene. V was clipped by 5 bases and J by 4 bases; unmatched bases: 7. CDR3 bases: TGCGCCAGCAGATCAGGACTAGCGGGGGAGGCAGATACGCAGTATTTT. This sequence encodes CASRSGLAGEADTQYF.

This rearrangement joins TRBV24-1 to TRBJ2-5; 7 bases are shared with TRBD1. Germline CDR1 reads KGHDR; CDR2 reads SFDVKD. V trimming: 7 bases; J trimming: 4 bases; junction bases outside the gene matches: 8. This CDR3 has 14 amino acids. The CDR3 coding sequence is TGTGCCACCAGCCTGACAGGGTTCGGAGAGACCCAGTACTTC. Its translation: CATSLTGFGETQYF.

This rearrangement joins TRBV4-1 to TRBJ2-2; D is possibly TRBD1 (5 bases). The germline V gene encodes CDR1 MGHRA and CDR2 YSYEKL. This CDR3 is 15 amino acids long. The ends were cut back, 1 base at V and 2 bases at J, with 8 bases in the middle. CDR3 region: CASSQGTKNTGELFF. DNA of the CDR3: TGCGCCAGCAGCCAAGGGACAAAAAACACCGGGGAGCTGTTTTTT.

The gene calls are TRBV19 and TRBJ1-4; 7 bases map to TRBD1. V shed 1 base, J shed 1 base, and the junction held 6 bases outside the gene matches. Per germline, CDR1 LNHDA and CDR2 SQIVND (reference sequence). The CDR3 loop spans 17 amino acids. CDR3 sequence reads: CASSIANYRGTNEKLFF. As DNA, the CDR3 is TGTGCCAGTAGTATAGCGAACTACAGGGGAACTAATGAAAAACTGTTTTTT.

J is TRBJ2-2 and V is TRBV10-2; D is uncertain. This CDR3 comprises 15 residues. Trimming took off 7 bases at V and 1 base at J, with 13 bases between the two ends. CDR1 and CDR2 from the germline V gene are WSHSY and SAAADI. CDR3 amino acids: CASIPPTGNTGELFF. CDR3 sequence (DNA): TGCGCCAGCATCCCGCCGACGGGGAACACCGGGGAGCTGTTTTTT.

Only a few counts were recorded for this clone. V and J are TRBV9 and TRBJ1-6; no firm D call. The CDR3 has 14 amino acids. Germline V CDR1 and CDR2: SGDLS, YYNGEE. V lost 3 bases to trimming and J lost 5 bases, with 9 bases between them. Here the CDR3 reads CASSASNNNSPLHF. CDR3 in DNA: TGTGCCAGCAGCGCCTCGAACAATAATTCACCCCTCCACTTT.

V is TRBV6-5 and J is TRBJ1-5; 7 bases are shared with TRBD1. J was trimmed by 5 bases and V by 5 bases; bases with no gene match: 3. Germline CDR1 and CDR2: MNHEY and SVGAGI. The CDR3 contains 13 residues. CDR3 residues: CASSRDRDQPQHF. In DNA, the CDR3 is TGTGCCAGCAGTCGAGACAGGGATCAGCCCCAGCATTTT.

The chain combines TRBV7-2 with TRBJ2-3, with 13 bases identical to TRBD2. The V segment lost 1 base and the J segment 5 bases; nucleotides outside the gene matches: 6. This CDR3 is 17 amino acids long. CDR1 and CDR2 from the germline V gene are SGHTA and FQGNSA. CDR3 region: CASSLVLTSGGRDTQYF. The CDR3 coding sequence is TGTGCCAGCAGCTTAGTCCTGACTAGCGGGGGGCGAGATACGCAGTATTTT.

Here the CDR3 reads CATSGQGVGYTF. CDR3 nucleotides: TGTGCCACCAGTGGACAGGGAGTTGGCTACACCTTC. V usage is TRBV24-1 and J usage is TRBJ1-2; 7 bases align to TRBD1. The J segment lost 7 bases and the V segment lost 5 bases, leaving 3 bases of the junction unmatched. CDR3 length: 12 amino acids. The germline V gene encodes CDR1 KGHDR and CDR2 SFDVKD.

The rearrangement uses TRBV5-1 and TRBJ2-5, with a weak D call TRBD2 (5 bases). V shed 4 bases and J shed 3 bases, with 13 bases lying between them. This CDR3 has 14 amino acids. CDR1 is SGHRS and CDR2 is YFSETQ in the germline V gene. The CDR3 spells CASSPRAGKETQYF. DNA for the CDR3: TGCGCCAGCAGCCCGAGGGCCGGGAAAGAGACCCAGTACTTC.

The chain combines TRBV6-5 with TRBJ2-1; the match to TRBD2 covers 9 bases. The V segment lost 5 bases and the J segment 9 bases; nucleotides outside the gene matches: 8. The CDR3 is made up of 14 amino acids. CDR1 and CDR2 (germline): MNHEY, SVGAGI. In nucleotides, the CDR3 is TGTGCCAGCAGTATTTTGCGGGGGGGCAGTGAGCAGTTCTTC. Its protein product is CASSILRGGSEQFF.

The V gene is TRBV27, the J gene TRBJ1-2; 8 nucleotides match TRBD1. J was trimmed by 0 bases and V by 2 bases; bases with no gene match: 11. There are 18 residues in the CDR3. CDR1 and CDR2 (germline): MNHEY, SMNVEV (reference sequence). The CDR3 nucleotides read TGTGCCAGCAGTTTAGCAGGGGGCTTCAAAAATACTAACTATGGCTACACCTTC. It yields the protein CASSLAGGFKNTNYGYTF.

V gene TRBV18 combines with J gene TRBJ2-2, with unresolved D. V was pared by 1 base and J by 1 base, with 7 bases between. The CDR3 covers 15 residues. Germline CDR1 and CDR2: KGHSH and LQKENI. Here the CDR3 DNA reads TGTGCCAGCTCACCACAATCCGGGAACACCGGGGAGCTGTTTTTT. This codes for CASSPQSGNTGELFF. The full variable domain, with the rest looked up from reference TRBV18 and TRBJ2-2, is NAGVMQNPRHLVRRRGQEARLRCSPMKGHSHVYWYRQLPEEGLKFMVYLQKENIIDESGMPKERFSAEFPKEGPSILRIQQVVRGDSAAYFCASSPQSGNTGELFFGEGSRLTVL.

V usage is TRBV7-8 and J usage is TRBJ1-1; a possible D gene is TRBD1 (5 bases). CDR3 size: 13 residues. The V end lost 2 bases, the J end lost 4 bases, and 8 bases lay between the germline ends. Per germline, CDR1 SGHVS and CDR2 FQNEAQ. CDR3 sequence (DNA): TGTGCCAGCAGCTTAATGGGGGGCACTGAAGCTTTCTTT. Translation: CASSLMGGTEAFF. Complete variable domain (other parts from reference TRBV7-8 and TRBJ1-1): GAGVSQSPRYKVAKRGQDVALRCDPISGHVSLFWYQQALGQGPEFLTYFQNEAQLDKSGLPSDRFFAERPEGSVSTLKIQRTQQEDSAVYLCASSLMGGTEAFFGQGTRLTVV.

In its sample, this clone was seen a few times. The chain couples TRBV4-1 to TRBJ1-5, with TRBD1 identical over 7 bases. With V trimmed by 0 bases and J by 2 bases, 7 bases remained unmatched. Per germline, CDR1 MGHRA and CDR2 YSYEKL. The CDR3 covers 17 residues. The CDR3, as DNA: TGCGCCAGCAGCCAAGATCAGGGGGAAGGGGGCAATCAGCCCCAGCATTTT. Its translation: CASSQDQGEGGNQPQHF.

The rearrangement joins TRBV2 to TRBJ2-7; D is possibly TRBD1 (5 bases). This CDR3 spans 16 amino acids. Trimming took off 0 bases at V and 6 bases at J, with 18 bases between the two ends. The germline V gene has CDR1 SNHLY and CDR2 FYNNEI. CDR3 sequence (DNA): TGTGCCAGCAGTGAAGCGCCGACTCCTCGGACATCCGAGCAGTACTTC. Residues: CASSEAPTPRTSEQYF.